Below, one TCR beta chain is given with its context. V lost 2 bases and J 5 bases, leaving 9 bases between the germline ends. The CDR3 consists of 13 residues. MiXCR, applied by TCRdb to the reads, yields one record per CDR3 protein. The table includes about 400,000 distinct CDR3 sequences, around a sixth detected once. These data come from a study of T cell repertoires in cytomegalovirus infection. The gene calls are TRBV12-3 or TRBV12-4 and TRBJ1-2; D is perhaps TRBD1 (5 bases). The sequencing sample was made of PBMCs. This TCR was sampled from a human donor in good health (CMV status not recorded). Some clones in this sample may be carry-over from other donors' samples. The CDR3 sequence: CASSLTTDYGYTF. The CDR3, as DNA: TGTGCCAGCAGTTTAACGACAGATTATGGCTACACCTTC.